A single sample gave rise to the 9 T cell receptor beta chains below, sequenced in a study of T cells after yellow fever vaccination. TCRdb independently ran MiXCR on the 5' RACE reads; one entry per CDR3 protein. The sample gives tens of thousands of distinct CDR3 sequences, under 8% of which show up once; about 40% is in the top ten. Specimen: CD8+ T cells sorted from PBMCs, collected around 45 days after the first yellow fever vaccination. The source of these receptors is a man aged 18 to 35 who received the YFV17D yellow fever vaccine.

This clonotype was observed many times. This chain links TRBV12-3 or TRBV12-4 with TRBJ1-1; D might be TRBD1 (5 bases). V was trimmed by 5 bases and J by 8 bases, leaving 15 bases between them. The CDR3 is 13 amino acids. CDR3: CASSRDPGLEAFF. Here the CDR3 DNA reads TGTGCCAGCAGTCGGGACCCCGGCCTCGAAGCTTTCTTT.

Many counts were recorded for this clonotype. The chain links TRBV6-5 to TRBJ1-6, with D unresolved. The V gene's germline CDR1 is MNHEY and CDR2 SVGAGI. The germline V and J ends were trimmed by 6 bases and 2 bases, with 2 bases remaining between them. The CDR3 is 12 residues long. CDR3 in DNA: TGTGCCAGCAGGGCCTATAATTCACCCCTCCACTTT. Protein: CASRAYNSPLHF.

This clonotype showed up just a few times. This chain joins TRBV18 and TRBJ2-2, with D possibly TRBD2 on 6 matching bases. The germline CDR1 and CDR2 sequences are KGHSH and LQKENI. The CDR3 spans 16 residues. The V end was cut by 0 bases, the J end by 2 bases, with 10 bases between. The CDR3 here is CASSPPGGTNTGELFF. The CDR3 DNA reads TGTGCCAGCTCACCACCAGGAGGGACTAACACCGGGGAGCTGTTTTTT.

This clonotype was recorded many times. The V gene is TRBV9, the J gene TRBJ2-7; D possibly corresponds to TRBD1 (7 bases). The CDR3 has 14 residues. Trimming took off 4 bases at V and 0 bases at J, with 11 bases between the two ends. Germline V gives CDR1 SGDLS, CDR2 YYNGEE. The CDR3 reads CASSPGGPSYEQYF. The CDR3 region has the DNA TGTGCCAGCAGCCCAGGGGGGCCCTCCTACGAGCAGTACTTC.

This clonotype was observed at least ten times. A read error may produce the germline difference seen at one junction end. The rearrangement joins TRBV7-2 to TRBJ2-4, with D tentatively TRBD2 (6 bases). The CDR3 covers 13 residues. From germline, CDR1 is SGHTA and CDR2 FQGNSA. In DNA, the CDR3 is TGTGCCAGCAGCTTAGAGCCCATGAGGGACTGGGCCTTC. Translated, it gives CASSLEPMRDWAF.

V is TRBV4-1 and J is TRBJ1-1; D is uncertain. Germline V CDR1 and CDR2: MGHRA, YSYEKL. Trimming stripped 3 bases from V and 1 base from J, with 6 bases between. The CDR3 loop spans 13 amino acids. The CDR3: CASSHRRNTEAFF. DNA of the CDR3: TGCGCCAGCAGCCACCGCAGGAACACTGAAGCTTTCTTT.

This clonotype was detected a few times. This sequence joins TRBV6-2 or TRBV6-3 and TRBJ2-5; 8 nucleotides agree with TRBD2. CDR1 and CDR2 from the germline V gene are MNHEY and SVGEGT. CDR3 size: 16 residues. Losses at the gene ends were 6 bases for V and 7 bases for J; bases not matched to a gene: 16. The CDR3 region is CASSMRVSGASGTQYF. As DNA, the CDR3 is TGTGCCAGCAGCATGCGGGTTAGCGGGGCCTCGGGGACCCAGTACTTC.

The table lists this clonotype with many counts. The chain recombines TRBV29-1 with TRBJ2-6; no reliable D call. In germline, CDR1 is SQVTM, CDR2 ANQGSEA. V lost 7 bases to trimming and J lost 0 bases, with 19 bases between them. The CDR3 has 17 amino acids. This chain's CDR3 is CSERHSTQLSGANVLTF. In DNA form, the CDR3 reads TGCAGCGAGAGACACTCTACCCAGCTCTCTGGGGCCAACGTCCTGACTTTC.

The chain couples TRBV7-6 to TRBJ1-2; 9 bases agree with TRBD1. Trimming removed 5 bases from V and 5 bases from J; junction bases left unmatched: 12. This CDR3 is 16 amino acids long. Germline-derived CDR1 and CDR2 are SGHVS and FNYEAQ. The CDR3 bases are TGTGCCAGCAGCACTCGCCCGGGACAGGGACGGTATGGCTACACCTTC. Its translation is CASSTRPGQGRYGYTF.